This passage covers 12 T cell receptor beta chains from one sample sequenced in a study of cytomegalovirus exposure and HLA in healthy donors. Data came from immunoSEQ multiplex PCR; TCRdb stores just in-frame clones and leaves some out. This sample carries tens of thousands of clones, around 90% of them seen once, and the ten largest clones take 2.1%. The sample comprised PBMCs. Source of these receptors: a man under 40 in good health and CMV-seronegative.

V and J are TRBV28 and TRBJ1-1; no clear D. The CDR3 is made up of 13 amino acids. CDR1 and CDR2 from the germline V gene are MDHEN and SYDVKM. The ends were cut back, 2 bases at V and 6 bases at J, with 10 bases in the middle. The CDR3 sequence: CASSLAGYPEAFF. CDR3 sequence (DNA): TGTGCCAGCAGTTTAGCGGGGTATCCTGAAGCTTTCTTT.

This chain uses TRBV6-5 with TRBJ1-4; 10 nucleotides align to TRBD1. CDR3 length: 14 amino acids. The junction had 6 bases not matched to a gene; V was cut back by 7 bases and J by 7 bases. Germline V gene data show CDR1 as MNHEY and CDR2 as SVGAGI. CDR3 sequence (DNA): TGTGCCAGCACCAGGGACAGGGGAAGTGAAAAACTGTTTTTT. Translating gives CASTRDRGSEKLFF.

The CDR3 protein is CASSQDDIVGVEAFF. Here the CDR3 DNA reads TGCGCCAGCAGCCAAGACGACATCGTCGGGGTGGAAGCTTTCTTT. The chain couples TRBV4-1 to TRBJ1-1; D call uncertain. The CDR3 is 15 residues long. V shed 0 bases and J shed 8 bases, with 16 bases lying between them. Germline CDR1 reads MGHRA; CDR2 reads YSYEKL.

The chain recombines TRBV19 with TRBJ1-6; 7 bases match TRBD1. There are 14 residues in the CDR3. From germline, CDR1 is LNHDA and CDR2 SQIVND (reference sequence). J gave up 9 bases and V 3 bases, and 5 bases lay outside the gene matches. The CDR3 here is CASSITGASSPLHF. CDR3 DNA: TGTGCCAGTAGTATTACAGGGGCTAGTTCACCCCTCCACTTT.

V and J are TRBV19 and TRBJ2-7; 13 bases agree with TRBD2. J gave up 6 bases and V 4 bases, and 15 bases lay outside the gene matches. Germline V gene sequence: CDR1 LNHDA, CDR2 SQIVND (reference sequence). The CDR3 spans 18 residues. The CDR3 DNA is TGTGCCAGTAGTACCGAATCCGGGACTAGCGGGATTATCGGCGAGCAGTACTTC. Protein product: CASSTESGTSGIIGEQYF.

The chain has TRBV27 and TRBJ1-2, with TRBD1 matching 9 bases. V was pared by 5 bases and J by 7 bases, with 8 bases of the junction left unmatched. The CDR3 is made up of 14 amino acids. CDR1 and CDR2 from the germline V gene are MNHEY and SMNVEV (reference sequence). The CDR3 DNA reads as TGTGCCAGCAGTACGGGACAGGGAACTCGTGGCTACACCTTC. Its translation is CASSTGQGTRGYTF.

V is TRBV7-9 and J is TRBJ2-7; 9 bases fit TRBD1. Per the germline V gene, CDR1 is SEHNR and CDR2 is FQNEAQ (reference sequence). J gave up 5 bases and V 1 base, and 6 bases lay outside the gene matches. The CDR3 covers 15 residues. As DNA, the CDR3 is TGTGCCAGCAGCTTAGGACAGGGGGTGTTGGACGAGCAGTACTTC. Translated, it gives CASSLGQGVLDEQYF.

The V call is TRBV15, the J call TRBJ2-5; 8 bases line up with TRBD1. Germline V gene lookup returns CDR1 LNHNV and CDR2 YYDKDF (reference sequence). V dropped 4 bases and J dropped 5; count of bases not matched to a gene: 9. The CDR3 has 15 amino acids. The CDR3 region has the DNA TGTGCCACCAGCACCGGACAGGGAAGTGCGGAGACCCAGTACTTC. Encoded protein: CATSTGQGSAETQYF.

The chain couples TRBV5-1 to TRBJ2-3, with TRBD1 identical over 7 bases. The CDR3 extends over 15 amino acids. The germline V gene encodes CDR1 SGHRS and CDR2 YFSETQ. With 4 bases clipped from V and 4 bases from J, the junction kept 9 bases outside the gene matches. In nucleotides, the CDR3 is TGCGCCAGCAGCCCTACGGGGACAGCCCCAGATACGCAGTATTTT. Its translation: CASSPTGTAPDTQYF. The full variable domain, completed using reference TRBV5-1 and TRBJ2-3, is KAGVTQTPRYLIKTRGQQVTLSCSPISGHRSVSWYQQTPGQGLQFLFEYFSETQRNKGNFPGRFSGRQFSNSRSEMNVSTLELGDSALYLCASSPTGTAPDTQYFGPGTRLTVL.

This chain uses TRBV6-4 with TRBJ2-1, with TRBD2 identical over 8 bases. J gave up 6 bases and V 3 bases, and 4 bases lay outside the gene matches. CDR1 is MRHNA, CDR2 SNTAGT, per germline. This CDR3 is 14 amino acids long. As DNA, the CDR3 is TGTGCCAGCAGTGAACGGGGGGGCGGCAATGAGCAGTTCTTC. It specifies CASSERGGGNEQFF.

The chain joins TRBV6-1 to TRBJ1-2; D is ambiguous. The CDR3 loop spans 19 amino acids. The germline gives CDR1 MNHNS, CDR2 SASEGT. Trimming removed 2 bases from V and 6 bases from J, with 28 bases in between. This chain's CDR3 is CASSEYFLLPRSYPDGYTF. The CDR3, as DNA: TGTGCCAGCAGTGAATATTTTCTATTACCGAGGAGTTATCCGGATGGCTACACCTTC.

CDR3 DNA sequence: TGCGCCAGCAGTCCCACGCCCCACCAGATTGGGGACTCCCAAGAGACCCAGTACTTC. Its protein is CASSPTPHQIGDSQETQYF. This chain links TRBV23-1 with TRBJ2-5; a possible D gene is TRBD2 (6 bases). TRBV23-1 is an open reading frame whose function is uncertain. CDR3 length equals 19 residues. V was pared by 4 bases and J by 1 base, with 25 bases between.